What follows describes a single T cell receptor beta chain. Its antigen is not yet known. Per-base quality was not reported, and no clone a single base away is much larger than it. These data come from a study of shared clonotypes between healthy human individuals (dated by TCRdb to 2018 to 2020). About the study as a whole: The cohort comprised a couple of women and a few men aged 18 to 49 years. Per donor, three plates each were used for CD4 naive and CD4 memory, two for CD8 naive, and one for CD8 memory. To estimate repertoire size and how much clonotypes are shared between individuals, the study performed deep sequencing of blood TCR repertoires from about five healthy adults. To increase sequencing depth and limit assay-specific biases, different laboratories used diverse techniques to prepare libraries and sequence TCR repertoires. Leukapheresis yielded between about 0.94 and 9.5 billion PBMCs per donor. Overall study results and their limits: Sampling was restricted to blood, and TCR repertoires in tissues likely differ from the TCR repertoires found in blood. Pairwise subsampling led to the expectation that sequencing depth would affect the degree of clonotype sharing among donors. Because the study included a small number of donors, the genetic and exposure-history diversity represented was limited. About 4.5% of naive CD4, around 3.5% of naive CD8, approximately 2% of memory CD4, and approximately 0.39% of memory CD8 clonotypes were shared across several donors. Clonotypes shared by all four sorted-subset donors showed higher generation probabilities than non-shared clonotypes. Rarefaction of sorted-subset datasets indicated incomplete sequencing despite the large sequencing depth. Naive subsets generally had larger estimated clonotype richness than memory subsets did.

The donors were healthy, HIV-negative adults with no recently reported acute infections or vaccinations. Only Caucasian adults living in Nashville, Tennessee, USA were represented among the donors. CD4+ T cells were enriched by magnetic negative selection, after which naive cells were positively selected on CD45RA and the negative fraction was taken as the memory subset. Blood was obtained by leukapheresis, after which PBMCs were separated by Ficoll-Histopaque density gradient centrifugation and cryopreserved in liquid nitrogen vapor phase. Purity and quantity of every magnetically sorted T cell population were checked by analytical flow cytometry. Each sorted fraction had its genomic DNA isolated and then quantified by UV absorbance on a Nanodrop 2000c. TCR CDR3 regions were amplified from genomic DNA by multiplex PCR using the deep immunoSEQ assay. For each cell subset, the extracted genomic DNA was distributed evenly across all wells of several immunoSEQ 96-well plates, and each plate served as one replicate. For sorted subsets, about 200 ng genomic DNA, equal to about 30,000 T cell genomes, was loaded into each replicate PCR. The purified libraries were quantified using a Qubit 3.0 fluorometer, sized with a Bioanalyzer 2100, and then quantified again using the KAPA Library Quantification kit. Every immunoSEQ 96-well plate was sequenced on a dedicated single-read 150-cycle Illumina NextSeq 550 flow cell. In the source study's methods: The immunoSEQ output contained only junctional sequences without quality scores, so filtering could not match that applied to full-length reads. Sequences were annotated with PyIR, a Python wrapper for IgBLAST v1.9, using IMGT germline references to assign V/J genes and CDR3. Any read was removed if the V/J assignment was weak (E-value above 1e-6), the CDR3 was missing, or the read contained stop codons, out-of-frame junctions, or ambiguous translated residues. V3J clonotypes were defined as sequences sharing the same inferred V gene, J gene, and CDR3 amino acid sequence. Percentage overlap between repertoires was computed as shared unique clonotypes divided by the size of the smaller repertoire. RTK rarefaction, the Chao1 estimator, and Recon v2.1 estimates of unobserved clonotypes were used to assess repertoire richness. OLGA was used to compute generation probabilities for all TCRbeta clonotypes that the gDNA method yielded from a few donors. TCRdb re-hosts the immuneACCESS table, in-frame sequences only. Its copies lack some clones; in the studies checked, an unresolved V gene accounts for under half of them, and the cause for the rest is not known. V and J calls and clone size are given by that table; D and trimming were obtained from the DNA. In this sample the table shows 2 million to 2.5 million clones, 85% to 95% of which occur a single time. The top ten hold roughly 0.36% of the sample.

V loses 7 bases of germline sequence and J loses 6 bases, and the interval between the two ends is 18 bases. The CDR3, from cysteine to phenylalanine, totals 14 residues. Only the CDR3 DNA is retained, 42 bases long and in frame from the first base. The germline V gene (reference sequence) sets CDR1 to MNHNY and CDR2 to SVGAGI. The chain is encoded by TRBV6-6 joined to TRBJ1-2; matching of 6 bases hints at TRBD1 as the D gene. Sequenced material: naive CD4+ T cells from PBMCs. The cell subset or site label of this sample denotes: CD45RA+ positively selected. The TCR sequence derives from a man between 18 and 29 years old in good health. Some clones in this sample may be carry-over from other donors' samples. The CDR3 has the sequence CASTPGPGTNGYTF. The sequenced DNA: TGTGCCAGCACCCCGGGTCCGGGGACAAATGGCTACACCTTC.